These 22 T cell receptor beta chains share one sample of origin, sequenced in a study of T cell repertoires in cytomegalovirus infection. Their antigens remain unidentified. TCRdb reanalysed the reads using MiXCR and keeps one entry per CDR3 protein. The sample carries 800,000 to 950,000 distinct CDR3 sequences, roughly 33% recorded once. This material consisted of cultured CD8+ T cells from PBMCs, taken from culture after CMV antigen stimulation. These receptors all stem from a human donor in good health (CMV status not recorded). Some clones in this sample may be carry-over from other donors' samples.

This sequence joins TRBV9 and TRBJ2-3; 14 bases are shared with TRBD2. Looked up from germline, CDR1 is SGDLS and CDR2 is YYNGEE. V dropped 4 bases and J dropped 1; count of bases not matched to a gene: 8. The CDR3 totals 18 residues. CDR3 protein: CASSLGTSGGLGTDTQYF. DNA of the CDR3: TGTGCCAGCAGCCTTGGGACTAGCGGGGGTCTTGGCACAGATACGCAGTATTTT.

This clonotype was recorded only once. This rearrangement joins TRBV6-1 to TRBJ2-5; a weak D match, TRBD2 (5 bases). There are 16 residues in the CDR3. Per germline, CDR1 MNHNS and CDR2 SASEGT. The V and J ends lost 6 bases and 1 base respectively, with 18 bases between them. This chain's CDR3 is CASRPRGAPSQETQYF. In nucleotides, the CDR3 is TGTGCCAGCAGACCTCGGGGAGCGCCATCCCAAGAGACCCAGTACTTC.

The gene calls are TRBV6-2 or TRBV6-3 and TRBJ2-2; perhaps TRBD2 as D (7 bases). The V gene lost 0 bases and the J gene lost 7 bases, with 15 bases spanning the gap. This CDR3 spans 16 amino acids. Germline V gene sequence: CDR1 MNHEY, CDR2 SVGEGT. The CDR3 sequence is CASSYSPGGRNGELFF. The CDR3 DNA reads TGTGCCAGCAGTTACTCCCCCGGGGGGCGCAACGGGGAGCTGTTTTTT.

CDR3 sequence: CASLLDSTDTQYF. CDR3 sequence (DNA): TGTGCCAGCTTGCTGGACAGCACAGATACGCAGTATTTT. This chain links TRBV18 with TRBJ2-3; D gene ambiguous. The CDR3 consists of 13 residues. CDR1 is KGHSH and CDR2 is LQKENI in the germline V gene. Trimming stripped 7 bases from V and 0 bases from J, with 8 bases between.

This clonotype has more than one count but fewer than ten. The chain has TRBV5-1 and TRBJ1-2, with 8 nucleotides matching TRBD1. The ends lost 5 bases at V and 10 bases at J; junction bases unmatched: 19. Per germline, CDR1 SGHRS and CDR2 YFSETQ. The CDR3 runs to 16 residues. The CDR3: CASRSSKPDRGRDYTF. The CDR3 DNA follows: TGCGCCAGCAGAAGTTCCAAACCTGACAGGGGCCGCGACTACACCTTC. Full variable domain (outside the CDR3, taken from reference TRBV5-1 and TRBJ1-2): KAGVTQTPRYLIKTRGQQVTLSCSPISGHRSVSWYQQTPGQGLQFLFEYFSETQRNKGNFPGRFSGRQFSNSRSEMNVSTLELGDSALYLCASRSSKPDRGRDYTFGSGTRLTVV.

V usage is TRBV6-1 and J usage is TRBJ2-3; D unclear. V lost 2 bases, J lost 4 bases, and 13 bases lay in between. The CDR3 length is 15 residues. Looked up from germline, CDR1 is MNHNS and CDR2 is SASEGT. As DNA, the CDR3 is TGTGCCAGCAGTGAAACCCCGGATAGTCCAGATACGCAGTATTTT. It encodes CASSETPDSPDTQYF.

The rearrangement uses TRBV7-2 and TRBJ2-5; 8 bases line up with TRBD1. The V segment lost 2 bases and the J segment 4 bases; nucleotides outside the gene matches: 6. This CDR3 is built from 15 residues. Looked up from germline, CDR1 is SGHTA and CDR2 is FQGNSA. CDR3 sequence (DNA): TGTGCCAGCAGCTTATGGTCAGGGGGCGGAGAGACCCAGTACTTC. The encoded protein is CASSLWSGGGETQYF.

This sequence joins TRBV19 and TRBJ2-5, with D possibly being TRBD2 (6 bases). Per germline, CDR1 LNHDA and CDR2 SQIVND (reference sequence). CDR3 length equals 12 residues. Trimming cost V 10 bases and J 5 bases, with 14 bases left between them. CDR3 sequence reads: CATEGPGETQYF. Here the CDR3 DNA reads TGTGCCACGGAGGGACCGGGGGAGACCCAGTACTTC.

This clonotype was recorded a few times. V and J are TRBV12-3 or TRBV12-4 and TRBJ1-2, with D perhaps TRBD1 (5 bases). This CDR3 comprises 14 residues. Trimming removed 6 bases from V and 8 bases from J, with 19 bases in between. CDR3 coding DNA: TGTGCCAGCAGCCTTCTATCGAGGGGAGAAGGCTACACCTTC. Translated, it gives CASSLLSRGEGYTF.

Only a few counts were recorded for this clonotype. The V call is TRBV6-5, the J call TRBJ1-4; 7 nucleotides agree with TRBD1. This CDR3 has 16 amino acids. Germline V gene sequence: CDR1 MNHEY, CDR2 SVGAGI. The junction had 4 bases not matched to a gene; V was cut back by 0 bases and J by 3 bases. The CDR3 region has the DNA TGTGCCAGCAGTTACTCGCCACAGGGGTCTAATGAAAAACTGTTTTTT. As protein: CASSYSPQGSNEKLFF.

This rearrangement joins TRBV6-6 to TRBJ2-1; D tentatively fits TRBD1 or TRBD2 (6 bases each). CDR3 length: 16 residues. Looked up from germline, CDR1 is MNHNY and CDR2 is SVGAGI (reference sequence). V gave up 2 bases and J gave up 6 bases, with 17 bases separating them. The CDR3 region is CASSYGGTQYFNEQFF. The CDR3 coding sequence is TGTGCCAGCAGTTACGGAGGGACACAATACTTCAATGAGCAGTTCTTC.

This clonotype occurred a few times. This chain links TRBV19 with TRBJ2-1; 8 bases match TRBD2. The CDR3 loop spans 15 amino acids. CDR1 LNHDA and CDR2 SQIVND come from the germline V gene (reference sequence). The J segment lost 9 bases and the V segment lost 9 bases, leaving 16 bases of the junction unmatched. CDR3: CASSEARGAHVEQFF. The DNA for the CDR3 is TGTGCCAGCTCCGAAGCGCGGGGGGCCCATGTTGAGCAGTTCTTC.

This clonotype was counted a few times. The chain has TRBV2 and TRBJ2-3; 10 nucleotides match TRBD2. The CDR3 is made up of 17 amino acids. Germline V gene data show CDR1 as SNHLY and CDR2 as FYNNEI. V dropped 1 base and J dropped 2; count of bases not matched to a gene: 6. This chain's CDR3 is CASSEEGSGGYTDTQYF. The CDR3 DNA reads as TGTGCCAGCAGTGAAGAAGGTAGCGGGGGGTACACAGATACGCAGTATTTT.

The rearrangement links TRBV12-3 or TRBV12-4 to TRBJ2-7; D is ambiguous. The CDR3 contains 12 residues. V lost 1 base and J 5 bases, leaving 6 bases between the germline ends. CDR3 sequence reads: CASSLGFHEQYF. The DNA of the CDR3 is TGTGCCAGCAGTTTAGGGTTCCACGAGCAGTACTTC.

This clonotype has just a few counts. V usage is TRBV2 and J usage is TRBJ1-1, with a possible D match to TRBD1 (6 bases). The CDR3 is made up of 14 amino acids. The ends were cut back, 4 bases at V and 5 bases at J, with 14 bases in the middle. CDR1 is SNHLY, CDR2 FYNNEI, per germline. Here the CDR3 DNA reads TGTGCCAGCAGTGTGAGTGGACAGAGAACTGAAGCTTTCTTT. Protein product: CASSVSGQRTEAFF.

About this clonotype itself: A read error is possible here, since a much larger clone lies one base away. The CDR3 sequence: CASSHQGRGIKNTEAFF. CDR3 sequence (DNA): TGTGCCAGCAGCCATCAAGGGCGGGGGATTAAGAACACTGAAGCTTTCTTT. This rearrangement joins TRBV14 to TRBJ1-1; a possible D gene is TRBD1 (5 bases). Trimming left V 3 bases short and J 1 base short, with 18 bases between. This CDR3 has 17 amino acids. Germline V CDR1 and CDR2: SGHDN, FVKESK.

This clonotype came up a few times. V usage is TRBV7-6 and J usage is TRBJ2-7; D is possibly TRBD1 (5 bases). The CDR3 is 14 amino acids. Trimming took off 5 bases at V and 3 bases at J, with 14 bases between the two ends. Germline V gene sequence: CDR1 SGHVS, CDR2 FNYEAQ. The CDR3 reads CASSPLGLNYEQYF. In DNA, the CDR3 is TGTGCCAGCAGCCCCCTGGGGCTCAACTACGAGCAGTACTTC. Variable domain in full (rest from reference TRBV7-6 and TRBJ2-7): GAGVSQSPRYKVTKRGQDVALRCDPISGHVSLYWYRQALGQGPEFLTYFNYEAQQDKSGLPNDRFSAERPEGSISTLTIQRTEQRDSAMYRCASSPLGLNYEQYFGPGTRLTVT.

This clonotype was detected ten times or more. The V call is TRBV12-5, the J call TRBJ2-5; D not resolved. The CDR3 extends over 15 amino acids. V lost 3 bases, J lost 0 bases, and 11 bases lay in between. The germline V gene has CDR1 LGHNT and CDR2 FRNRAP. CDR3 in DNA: TGTGCTAGTGGTTTATGGGCAGAGAACCAAGAGACCCAGTACTTC. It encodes CASGLWAENQETQYF.

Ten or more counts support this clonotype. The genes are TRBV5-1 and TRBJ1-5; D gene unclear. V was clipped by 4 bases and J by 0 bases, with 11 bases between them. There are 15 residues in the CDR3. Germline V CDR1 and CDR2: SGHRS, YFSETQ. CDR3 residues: CASSPGDYSNQPQHF. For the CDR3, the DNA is TGCGCCAGCAGCCCGGGAGATTATAGCAATCAGCCCCAGCATTTT.

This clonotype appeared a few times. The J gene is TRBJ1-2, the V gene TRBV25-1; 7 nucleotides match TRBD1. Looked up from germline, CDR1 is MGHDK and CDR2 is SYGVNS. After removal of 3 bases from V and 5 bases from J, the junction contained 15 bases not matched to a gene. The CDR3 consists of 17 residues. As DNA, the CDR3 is TGTGCCAGCAGTGATAGGGGACAGAGTCCACCTGATTATGGCTACACCTTC. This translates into CASSDRGQSPPDYGYTF.

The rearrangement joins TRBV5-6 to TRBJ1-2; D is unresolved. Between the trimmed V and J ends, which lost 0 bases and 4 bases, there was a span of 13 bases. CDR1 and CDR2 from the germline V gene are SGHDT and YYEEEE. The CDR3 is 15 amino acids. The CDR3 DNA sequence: TGTGCCAGCAGCTTGGATAAAGGCCTCTTCTATGGCTACACCTTC. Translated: CASSLDKGLFYGYTF. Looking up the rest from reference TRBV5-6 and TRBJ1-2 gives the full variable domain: DAGVTQSPTHLIKTRGQQVTLRCSPKSGHDTVSWYQQALGQGPQFIFQYYEEEERQRGNFPDRFSGHQFPNYSSELNVNALLLGDSALYLCASSLDKGLFYGYTFGSGTRLTVV.

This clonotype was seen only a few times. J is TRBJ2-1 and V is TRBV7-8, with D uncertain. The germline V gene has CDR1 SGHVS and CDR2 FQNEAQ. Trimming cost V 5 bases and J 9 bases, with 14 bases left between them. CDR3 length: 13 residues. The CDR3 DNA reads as TGTGCCAGCAGCCTCGGACCGGGCGGTGAGCAGTTCTTC. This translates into CASSLGPGGEQFF.